This is a list of T cell receptor beta chains from one sample in a study of OX40 agonist ivuxolimab in advanced cancers. Repertoires were generated with immunoSEQ multiplex PCR, while TCRdb's copy carries only in-frame clones and drops some. The repertoire holds 8,500 to 13,000 clones, with over 80% as singletons. The sample in question was CD4+ or CD8+ T cells sorted from blood, obtained in a trial of the OX40 agonist ivuxolimab. Every receptor here comes from an adult with an advanced solid tumor such as melanoma, head and neck, liver or kidney cancer. CDR3s include the opening cysteine and the closing phenylalanine or tryptophan. The order of the fields is D gene, V gene, clone size, J gene, CDR3 protein, CDR3 DNA. The D gene is left open where the match is weak. Size is stated for part of the rows, as once, few or many counts, or as a class when the clone is expanded.

-	TRBV27	-	TRBJ1-1	CASSLWANTEAFF	TGTGCCAGCAGTTTATGGGCGAACACTGAAGCTTTCTTT
-	TRBV4-2	once	TRBJ2-5	CASSQGLGDQETQYF	TGTGCCAGCAGCCAAGGTCTAGGGGACCAAGAGACCCAGTACTTC
TRBD1	TRBV2	few	TRBJ2-2	CAIPDRAFGGELFF	TGTGCCATCCCGGACAGGGCTTTTGGCGGGGAGCTGTTTTTT
TRBD1	TRBV7-2	-	TRBJ2-5	CASSTRDRGQETQYF	TGTGCCAGCAGCACCCGGGACAGGGGGCAAGAGACCCAGTACTTC
-	TRBV7-9	-	TRBJ2-5	CASSLVDGTETQYF	TGTGCCAGCAGCTTAGTTGATGGGACAGAGACCCAGTACTTC
-	TRBV23-1	-	TRBJ1-5	CASSQSEGRPVQDQPQHF	TGCGCCAGCAGTCAATCAGAGGGCAGACCCGTCCAAGATCAGCCCCAGCATTTT
-	TRBV7-9	once	TRBJ2-7	CASSHVGTMRTYEQYF	TGTGCCAGCAGCCATGTCGGTACAATGAGAACCTACGAGCAGTACTTC
TRBD1	TRBV19	-	TRBJ2-7	CASSPGQGTLEQYF	TGTGCCAGTAGTCCGGGACAGGGAACATTGGAGCAGTACTTC
TRBD2	TRBV19	once	TRBJ2-1	CASSTWTSPEDEQFF	TGTGCCAGTAGTACGTGGACTAGCCCCGAAGATGAGCAGTTCTTC
-	TRBV27	few	TRBJ2-7	CASSWTKGYEQYF	TGTGCCAGCAGTTGGACAAAGGGCTACGAGCAGTACTTC
-	TRBV5-1	-	TRBJ1-1	CASRPRTGWTEAFF	TGCGCCAGCAGGCCCCGAACGGGGTGGACTGAAGCTTTCTTT
-	TRBV5-1	-	TRBJ2-3	CASRLTDTQYF	TGCGCCAGCAGACTCACAGATACGCAGTATTTT
-	TRBV15	once	TRBJ1-3	CATSRGLTGGVGNTIYF	TGTGCCACCAGCAGGGGGTTGACAGGAGGAGTTGGAAACACCATATATTTT
-	TRBV2	-	TRBJ2-7	CASSEGGGVPYEQYF	TGTGCCAGCAGTGAAGGCGGGGGCGTCCCCTACGAGCAGTACTTC
TRBD1	TRBV2	-	TRBJ2-3	CAIPTGALSTDTQYF	TGTGCCATCCCGACAGGGGCCCTTAGCACAGATACGCAGTATTTT
TRBD2	TRBV25-1	-	TRBJ2-2	CASSWTSGYTGELFF	TGTGCCAGCTCATGGACTAGCGGATACACCGGGGAGCTGTTTTTT
-	TRBV29-1	-	TRBJ2-1	CSVALVGGYNEQFF	TGCAGCGTGGCCCTAGTCGGGGGATACAATGAGCAGTTCTTC
-	TRBV19	once	TRBJ1-5	CASSISGFSQPQHF	TGTGCCAGTAGTATTTCCGGGTTCAGTCAGCCCCAGCATTTT
-	TRBV6-4	-	TRBJ2-1	CASSDSPGETYNEQFF	TGTGCCAGCAGTGACTCGCCGGGGGAGACCTACAATGAGCAGTTCTTC
-	TRBV27	-	TRBJ1-5	CASSFQGGNQPQHF	TGTGCCAGCAGTTTCCAGGGAGGGAATCAGCCCCAGCATTTT
TRBD1	TRBV14	-	TRBJ2-7	CASRDSPSGEQYF	TGTGCCAGCCGGGACAGCCCGTCGGGCGAGCAGTACTTC
TRBD1	TRBV6-1	-	TRBJ2-1	CASSERQGAIDEQFF	TGTGCCAGCAGTGAGAGACAGGGGGCGATCGATGAGCAGTTCTTC
-	TRBV27	-	TRBJ2-3	CASSFGTWGAADTQYF	TGTGCCAGCAGTTTTGGTACGTGGGGGGCGGCAGATACGCAGTATTTT
-	TRBV20-1	-	TRBJ1-2	CSAPLIGYTF	TGCAGTGCCCCACTAATTGGCTACACCTTC
-	TRBV27	-	TRBJ1-6	CASSLSGRSPLHF	TGTGCCAGCAGTTTGAGTGGGCGTTCACCCCTCCACTTT
TRBD1	TRBV27	-	TRBJ2-7	CASSSRSGTGVHEQYF	TGTGCCAGCAGTTCCCGGTCCGGGACAGGGGTCCACGAGCAGTACTTC
TRBD2	TRBV4-1	medium-sized	TRBJ2-2	CASSHPGTSGSIGGELFF	TGCGCCAGCAGCCACCCCGGGACTAGCGGGAGTATCGGCGGGGAGCTGTTTTTT
-	TRBV27	-	TRBJ2-7	CASTAGPPGEQYF	TGTGCCAGCACCGCCGGGCCTCCGGGCGAGCAGTACTTC
TRBD2	TRBV27	-	TRBJ2-5	CASSSHGLAGVQETQYF	TGTGCCAGCAGTTCACACGGGCTAGCGGGGGTACAAGAGACCCAGTACTTC
-	TRBV5-6	few	TRBJ2-3	CASSFIRVGTDTQYF	TGTGCCAGCAGCTTCATCAGGGTGGGCACAGATACGCAGTATTTT
-	TRBV6-5	-	TRBJ2-7	CASSYLSSGDEQYF	TGTGCCAGCAGTTACTTAAGTTCCGGGGACGAGCAGTACTTC
-	TRBV29-1	-	TRBJ2-7	CSVKGTNYEQYF	TGCAGCGTTAAGGGGACAAACTACGAGCAGTACTTC
-	TRBV25-1	-	TRBJ1-6	CASSEDGSPLHF	TGTGCCAGCAGTGAGGACGGTTCACCCCTCCACTTT
-	TRBV7-9	once	TRBJ1-2	CASSFRQTGKSNYGYTF	TGTGCCAGCAGCTTTAGGCAAACAGGGAAGTCTAACTATGGCTACACCTTC
-	TRBV7-3	-	TRBJ2-1	CASSSPTLGDEQFF	TGTGCCAGCAGCTCACCGACGCTGGGGGATGAGCAGTTCTTC
-	TRBV6-1	-	TRBJ2-7	CASRPGRIKDEQYF	TGTGCCAGCAGGCCCGGTAGAATAAAAGACGAGCAGTACTTC
-	TRBV21-1	-	TRBJ2-7	CASSKAGLFKAYEQYF	TGTGCCAGCAGCAAAGCCGGGTTGTTCAAAGCCTACGAGCAGTACTTC
-	TRBV27	-	TRBJ2-1	CASSHRQESYNEQFF	TGTGCCAGCAGTCACCGACAGGAGAGCTACAATGAGCAGTTCTTC
TRBD2	TRBV4-2	-	TRBJ2-7	CASSQEGTSGTYEQYF	TGTGCCAGCAGCCAAGAAGGGACTAGCGGAACCTACGAGCAGTACTTC
-	TRBV5-1	-	TRBJ1-4	CASSPRGLTNEKLFF	TGCGCCAGCAGCCCCCGGGGTTTAACTAATGAAAAACTGTTTTTT
-	TRBV9	-	TRBJ2-2	CASSVAIGVHTGELFF	TGTGCCAGCAGCGTAGCGATAGGGGTCCACACCGGGGAGCTGTTTTTT
-	TRBV27	-	TRBJ1-2	CASGTQRGYTF	TGTGCCAGCGGCACTCAAAGGGGCTACACCTTC
-	TRBV5-1	-	TRBJ2-7	CASSQLGSEQYF	TGCGCCAGCAGCCAACTAGGATCCGAGCAGTACTTC
-	TRBV9	-	TRBJ1-3	CASSVTGLEDTIYF	TGTGCCAGCAGCGTAACAGGGTTAGAGGACACCATATATTTT